This TCR beta chain was sequenced for a study of T cell changes during pregnancy in multiple sclerosis. This clone was seen just once. This CDR3 is 12 amino acids long. The germline gives CDR1 SEHNR, CDR2 FQNEAQ (reference sequence). V was cut by 8 bases and J by 0 bases, with 8 bases left in between. Sequencing was performed with immunoSEQ multiplex PCR; in TCRdb, only in-frame clones are kept and a portion is missing. The table includes roughly 35,000 clones, 90% to 95% detected once. Sequences were derived from CD4+ T cells from peripheral blood mononuclear cells, sampled after pregnancy. The TCR sequence derives from a female donor with multiple sclerosis, enrolled in a pregnancy study. The chain recombines TRBV7-9 with TRBJ2-7; D may be TRBD1 (6 bases). For the CDR3, the DNA is TGTGCCAGCCGGGACAACTCCTACGAGCAGTACTTC. This encodes CASRDNSYEQYF.